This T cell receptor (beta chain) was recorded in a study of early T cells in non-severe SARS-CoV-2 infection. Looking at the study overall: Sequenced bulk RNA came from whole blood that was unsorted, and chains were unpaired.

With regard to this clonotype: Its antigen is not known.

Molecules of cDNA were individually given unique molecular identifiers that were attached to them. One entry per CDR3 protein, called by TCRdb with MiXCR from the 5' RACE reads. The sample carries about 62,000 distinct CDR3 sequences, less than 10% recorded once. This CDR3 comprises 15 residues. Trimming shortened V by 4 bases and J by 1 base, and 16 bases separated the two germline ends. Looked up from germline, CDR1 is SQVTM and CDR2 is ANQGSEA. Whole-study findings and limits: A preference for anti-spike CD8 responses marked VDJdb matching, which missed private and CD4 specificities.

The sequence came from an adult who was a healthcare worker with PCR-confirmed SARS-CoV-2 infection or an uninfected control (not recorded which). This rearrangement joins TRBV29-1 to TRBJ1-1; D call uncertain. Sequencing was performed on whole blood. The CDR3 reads CSVAGLPRRNTEAFF. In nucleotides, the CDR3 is TGCAGCGTTGCGGGATTACCACGTAGGAACACTGAAGCTTTCTTT.